This TCR beta chain was found in a study of CD8 T cells in Susac syndrome. RNA totalling roughly 0.45 to 1 ug underwent reverse transcription with random hexamers. TCRdb re-derived calls from the immunoSEQ multiplex PCR reads in MiXCR, one entry per CDR3 protein. The sample shows tens of thousands of distinct CDR3 sequences, just under 95% of them seen only once. This clonotype was obtained from a human donor with Susac syndrome. Input material: CD8+ T cells from PBMCs.

The CDR3 DNA is TGCGCCAGCAGCCAAGATGGGGGTGAAGAGACCCAGTACTTC. Translated: CASSQDGGEETQYF. This rearrangement joins TRBV4-3 to TRBJ2-5, with D perhaps given as TRBD1 or TRBD2 (5 bases each). This CDR3 contains 14 residues. V gave up 0 bases and J gave up 3 bases, with 8 bases separating them. In germline, CDR1 is LGHNA, CDR2 YSLEER.